This TCR beta chain was identified during a study of blood T cells in healthy people across ages (dated by TCRdb to the mid-2010s). About the study as a whole: In model experiments, template switching captured roughly one uniquely barcoded TCR beta cDNA molecule for every two T cells. Two additional independent replicas of 1 million unique cDNA reads from the same blood draw were analyzed for two donors (one aged 18 to 29 and one aged 80 or older). Age-related changes in TCR beta repertoire diversity were measured in the study by deep sequencing normalized with unique cDNA molecular identifiers. Donors were grouped into four age groups: young (average approximately 16 years), middle-aged (approximately 41), aged (roughly 62) and long-lived (around 82). What the authors observed across the whole study: Observed TCR beta diversity per million T cells fell roughly linearly with age, and a significant reduction was already apparent by age about 43. Total diversity estimates from one million sequenced T cells were considered lower bounds and underestimates. Observed TCR beta diversity correlated strongly with the percentage of naive T cells measured by flow cytometry. Conclusive comparison of naive and antigen-experienced compartments was prevented by the profiling of bulk unsorted PBMCs. Compared with the aged group, the long-lived group had more naive CD4+ T cells, fewer expanded clones and increased TCR diversity, suggesting age selection. Donor CMV infection status was unknown, potentially confounding age-related changes in expanded clonotypes.

The CDR3 contains 15 residues, cysteine and phenylalanine counted. Kept here is only the CDR3 DNA, which spans 45 bases and is read in frame from base 1. Cut back by 5 bases and 0 bases, the V and J ends lie 11 bases apart. Donors were 30 to 45 systemically healthy Caucasian individuals from Russia aged 6 to 90 years. Each donor gave ten milliliters of peripheral blood, collected into EDTA-treated Vacutainer tubes. PBMCs were isolated by Ficoll-Paque density-gradient centrifugation, with at least 6.5 million obtained per sample. Trizol reagent was used to extract total RNA from PBMCs, with at least 5.5 micrograms per sample. Naive CD45RAhigh/CD27high T cell percentages were measured by flow cytometry on a PBMC aliquot from every donor. Library creation used 5' RACE. The sequencing machine was an Illumina HiSeq 2500. A second PCR of about 6 to 12 cycles was performed with a sample-barcoded 5' primer and a J-beta primer mix. A unique molecular identifier was introduced onto each TCR beta cDNA molecule by a template-switch 5' adaptor carrying 12 random nucleotides. At least 2.5 million CDR3-containing paired-end reads were obtained from each sample. The Mint cDNA synthesis kit, primed by a TRBC-specific oligonucleotide, was used to synthesize first-strand cDNA from all RNA. Following uracil-DNA glycosylase treatment, a first 18-cycle PCR with universal primers M1SS and BC2_uni_R was performed on all cDNA. As for how the authors treated the data: For normalization, 1 million high-quality reads were randomly selected from each sample, with every read carrying a distinct molecular identifier. Instead of being binned into consensus sequences, reads with shared molecular identifiers were discarded. MiTCR, set to a Q25 quality threshold and the strictest error-elimination algorithm, was used for CDR3 identification, clonotype clustering and error correction. Lower-bound total TCR beta diversity was estimated with a nonparametric unseen species model using Euler transformation. TCRdb handled the public reads itself, with Q25 trimming in fastp and clone calling in MiXCR, and kept productive beta chains. Merged by CDR3 protein, the rows form single entries marked with the most common genes and DNA. The V and J calls reflect TCRdb's pipeline rather than the authors' work. This sample has around 1,000,000 distinct CDR3 sequences in its table, and around 25% of those were observed once. The ten most abundant clones make up less than 0.85% of the sample.

Concerning this clonotype: Its cognate antigen has yet to be identified. No much larger clone is present one base from it, and per-base qualities are unavailable.

These data also formed part of another study, on T cells of mothers and their children. The second publication reports: Nine systemically healthy Caucasian individuals served as donors, namely three mothers together with their six children. cDNA synthesis used all of the extracted RNA, with 1.5 ug of RNA in each 15 ul reaction. In the second PCR, the M1S primer added sample barcodes and 2-4 random nucleotides. Over 9 million TCR beta CDR3 reads came from each mother, compared with some 3 million reads from each child. Thymic selection similarly shapes TCR recombination output in related and unrelated pairs, with minor effect from inherited differences. Normalized repertoire overlap was always slightly but never significantly higher in related than unrelated mother-child pairs. No persistent microchimeric T cell clones were detected, at a sensitivity of around 97 clones per million clonotypes. The study used deep NGS to compare TCR beta repertoires of mothers and children, seeking features distinguishing related mother-child pairs from unrelated individuals. Mothers averaged roughly 40 +/- 4 years of age and children averaged around 11 +/- 4 years. After adapter ligation was performed with NEBNext reagents, the libraries were sequenced on an Illumina HiSeq 2000 with 100+100 nt paired-end reads. Mother and child libraries were prepared a month apart and sequenced in separate runs to prevent cross-contamination. Each donor had between about 450,000 and 2,200,000 distinct TCR beta clonotypes identified. Naive TCR beta clonotypes were estimated from low-frequency clonotypes matched to each donor's FACS-determined naive share, without sorting.

The V and J segments used are TRBV12-3 or TRBV12-4 and TRBJ1-5; the D gene is unclear. What was sequenced was blood. The TCR sequence derives from a girl aged 2-10 years in good health. The base sequence is TGTGCCAGCAGTGCCGATTTCTATAGCAATCAGCCCCAGCATTTT. Its translation reads: CASSADFYSNQPQHF.